One and the same sample provided the 2 T cell receptor beta chains below, sequenced in a study of shared clonotypes between healthy human individuals. The protocol was immunoSEQ multiplex PCR, while the TCRdb copy is restricted to in-frame clones and leaves out a portion. The sample lists about 2,500,000 clones, around 90% occurring once. Source material: naive CD4+ T cells sorted from blood. Subset given: CD45RA+ positively selected. All receptors derive from a man younger than 35 in good health.

This clone was observed once. This sequence joins TRBV5-4 and TRBJ2-2; weak D call: TRBD1 (5 bases). CDR3 length: 14 amino acids. V gave up 4 bases and J gave up 1 base, with 8 bases separating them. Germline V CDR1 and CDR2: SGHNT, YYREEE (reference sequence). The CDR3 loop reads CASSIGQNTGELFF. The CDR3 DNA follows: TGTGCCAGCAGCATAGGACAGAACACCGGGGAGCTGTTTTTT.

The chain carries TRBV18 and TRBJ2-3; 10 bases agree with TRBD1. CDR1 and CDR2 (germline): KGHSH, LQKENI. The CDR3 length is 17 residues. J gave up 6 bases and V 0 bases, and 9 bases lay outside the gene matches. Here the CDR3 DNA reads TGTGCCAGCTCACCACCTTTAGGGACAGGGGATTGGGATACGCAGTATTTT. Its translation: CASSPPLGTGDWDTQYF.